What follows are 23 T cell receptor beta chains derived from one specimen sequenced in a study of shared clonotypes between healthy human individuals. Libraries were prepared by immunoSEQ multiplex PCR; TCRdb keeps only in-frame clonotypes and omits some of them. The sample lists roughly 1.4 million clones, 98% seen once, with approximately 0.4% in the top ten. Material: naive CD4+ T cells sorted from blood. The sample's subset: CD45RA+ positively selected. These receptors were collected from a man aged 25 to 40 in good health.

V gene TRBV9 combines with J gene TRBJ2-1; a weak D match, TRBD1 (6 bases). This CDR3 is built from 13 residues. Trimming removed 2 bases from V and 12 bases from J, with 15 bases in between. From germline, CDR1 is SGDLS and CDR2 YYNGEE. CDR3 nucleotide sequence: TGTGCCAGCAGCGTTACGCTGGACAGTAGGCAGTTCTTC. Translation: CASSVTLDSRQFF.

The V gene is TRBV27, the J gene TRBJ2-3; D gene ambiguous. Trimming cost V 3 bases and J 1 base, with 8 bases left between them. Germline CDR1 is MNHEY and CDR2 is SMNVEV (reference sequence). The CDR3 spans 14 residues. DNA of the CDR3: TGTGCCAGCAGTTTCTGGAGAGGCACAGATACGCAGTATTTT. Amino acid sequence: CASSFWRGTDTQYF.

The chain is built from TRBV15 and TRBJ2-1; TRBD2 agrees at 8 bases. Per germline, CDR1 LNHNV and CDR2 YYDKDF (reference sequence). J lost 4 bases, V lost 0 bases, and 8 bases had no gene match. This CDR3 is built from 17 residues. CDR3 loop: CATSRDLLAGNYNEQFF. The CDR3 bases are TGTGCCACCAGCAGAGATCTTCTAGCGGGTAATTACAATGAGCAGTTCTTC.

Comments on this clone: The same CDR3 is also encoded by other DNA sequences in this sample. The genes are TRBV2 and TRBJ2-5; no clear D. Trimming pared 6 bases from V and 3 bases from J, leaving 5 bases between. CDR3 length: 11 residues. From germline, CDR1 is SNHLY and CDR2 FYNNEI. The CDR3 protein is CASRPEETQYF. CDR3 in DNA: TGTGCCAGCAGACCCGAAGAGACCCAGTACTTC.

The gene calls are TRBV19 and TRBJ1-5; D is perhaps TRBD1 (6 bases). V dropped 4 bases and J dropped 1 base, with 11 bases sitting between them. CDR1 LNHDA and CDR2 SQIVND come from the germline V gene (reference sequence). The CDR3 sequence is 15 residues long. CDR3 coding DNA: TGTGCCAGTAGTACCGGGGGCGGGAGCAATCAGCCCCAGCATTTT. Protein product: CASSTGGGSNQPQHF.

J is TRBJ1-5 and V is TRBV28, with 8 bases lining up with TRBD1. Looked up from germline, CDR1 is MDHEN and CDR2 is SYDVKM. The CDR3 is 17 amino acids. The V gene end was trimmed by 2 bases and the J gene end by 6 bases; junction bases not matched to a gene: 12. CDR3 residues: CASSLPNWTGTSQPQHF. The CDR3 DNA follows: TGTGCCAGCAGTTTACCAAACTGGACAGGGACGAGTCAGCCCCAGCATTTT. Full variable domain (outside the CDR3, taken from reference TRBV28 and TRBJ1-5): DVKVTQSSRYLVKRTGEKVFLECVQDMDHENMFWYRQDPGLGLRLIYFSYDVKMKEKGDIPEGYSVSREKKERFSLILESASTNQTSMYLCASSLPNWTGTSQPQHFGDGTRLSIL.

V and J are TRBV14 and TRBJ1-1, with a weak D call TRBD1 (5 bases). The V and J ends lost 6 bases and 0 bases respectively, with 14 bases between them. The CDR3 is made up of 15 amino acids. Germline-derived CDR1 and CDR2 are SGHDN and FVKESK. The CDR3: CASSRDLYMNTEAFF. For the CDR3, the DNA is TGTGCCAGCAGTCGGGACCTCTACATGAACACTGAAGCTTTCTTT.

The CDR3 DNA reads TGTGCCAGCAGTCCAAGACAGGCCCCTGATACGCAGTATTTT. Encoded protein: CASSPRQAPDTQYF. The chain recombines TRBV9 with TRBJ2-3, with D perhaps TRBD1 (6 bases). CDR1 and CDR2 (germline): SGDLS, YYNGEE. V shed 5 bases and J shed 6 bases, with 16 bases lying between them. The CDR3 runs 14 residues.

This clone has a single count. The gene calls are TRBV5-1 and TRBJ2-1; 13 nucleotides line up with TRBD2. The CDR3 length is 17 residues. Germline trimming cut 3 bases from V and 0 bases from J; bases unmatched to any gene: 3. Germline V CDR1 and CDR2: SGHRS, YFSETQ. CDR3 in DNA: TGCGCCAGCAGCTACGGGACTAGCGGGACCTCCTACAATGAGCAGTTCTTC. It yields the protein CASSYGTSGTSYNEQFF.

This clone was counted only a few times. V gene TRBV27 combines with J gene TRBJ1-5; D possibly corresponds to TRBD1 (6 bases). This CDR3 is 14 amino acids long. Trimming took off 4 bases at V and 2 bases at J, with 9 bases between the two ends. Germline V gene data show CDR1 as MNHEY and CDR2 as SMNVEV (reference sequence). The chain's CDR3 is CASSSYRGNQPQHF. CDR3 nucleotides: TGTGCCAGCAGTTCCTACAGGGGCAATCAGCCCCAGCATTTT.

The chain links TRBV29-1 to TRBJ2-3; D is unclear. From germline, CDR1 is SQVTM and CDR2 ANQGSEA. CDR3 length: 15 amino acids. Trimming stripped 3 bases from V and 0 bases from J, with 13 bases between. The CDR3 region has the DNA TGCAGCGTTGACCAGAGAGAACTTAGCACAGATACGCAGTATTTT. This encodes CSVDQRELSTDTQYF.

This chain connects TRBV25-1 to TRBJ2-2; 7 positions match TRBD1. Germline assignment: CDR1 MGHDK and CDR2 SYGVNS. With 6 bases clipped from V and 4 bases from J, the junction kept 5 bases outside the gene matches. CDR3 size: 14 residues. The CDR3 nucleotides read TGTGCCAGCAGGGGGGACAGTCCCACCGGGGAGCTGTTTTTT. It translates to CASRGDSPTGELFF.

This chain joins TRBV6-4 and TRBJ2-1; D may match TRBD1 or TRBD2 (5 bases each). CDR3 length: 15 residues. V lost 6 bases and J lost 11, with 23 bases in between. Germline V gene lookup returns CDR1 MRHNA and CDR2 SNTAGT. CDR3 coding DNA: TGTGCCAGCAGCCAGGGAGCGAACTTACAAACTAAGCAGTTCTTC. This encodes CASSQGANLQTKQFF.

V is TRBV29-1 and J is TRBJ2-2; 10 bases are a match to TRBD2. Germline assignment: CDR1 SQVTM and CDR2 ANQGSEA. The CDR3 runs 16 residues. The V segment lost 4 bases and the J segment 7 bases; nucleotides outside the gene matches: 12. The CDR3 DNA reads TGCAGCGTTGCGTCGGGTAGCGGGAGGAAGAACGGGGAGCTGTTTTTT. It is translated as CSVASGSGRKNGELFF.

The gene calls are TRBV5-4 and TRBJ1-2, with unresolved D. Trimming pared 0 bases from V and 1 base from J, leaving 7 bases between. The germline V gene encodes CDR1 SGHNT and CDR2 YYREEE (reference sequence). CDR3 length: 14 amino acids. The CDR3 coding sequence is TGTGCCAGCAGCTTGGTAGCAGATAACTATGGCTACACCTTC. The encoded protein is CASSLVADNYGYTF.

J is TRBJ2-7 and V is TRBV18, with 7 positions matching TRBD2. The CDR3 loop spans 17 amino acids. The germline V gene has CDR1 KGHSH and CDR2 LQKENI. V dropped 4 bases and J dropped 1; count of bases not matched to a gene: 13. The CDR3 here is CASSLYVQLAASYEQYF. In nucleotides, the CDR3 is TGTGCCAGCTCACTATATGTGCAGCTAGCGGCGTCCTACGAGCAGTACTTC.

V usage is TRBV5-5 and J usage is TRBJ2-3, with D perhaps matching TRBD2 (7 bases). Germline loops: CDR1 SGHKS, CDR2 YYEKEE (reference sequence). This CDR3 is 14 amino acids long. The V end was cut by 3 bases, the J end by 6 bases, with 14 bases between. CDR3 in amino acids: CASSWAQGGDTQYF. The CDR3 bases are TGTGCCAGCAGCTGGGCACAGGGAGGGGATACGCAGTATTTT.

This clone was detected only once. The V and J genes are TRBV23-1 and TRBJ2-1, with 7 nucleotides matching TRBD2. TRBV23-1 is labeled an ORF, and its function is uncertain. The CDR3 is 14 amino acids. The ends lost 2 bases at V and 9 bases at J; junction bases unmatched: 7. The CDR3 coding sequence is TGCGCCAGCAGTCAACGGACTAGTGCCGGTGAGCAGTTCTTC. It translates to CASSQRTSAGEQFF.

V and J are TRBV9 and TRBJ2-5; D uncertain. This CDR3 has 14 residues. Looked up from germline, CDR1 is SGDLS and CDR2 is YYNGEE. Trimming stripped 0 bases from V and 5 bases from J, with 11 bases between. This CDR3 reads CASSVGIWPETQYF. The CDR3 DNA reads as TGTGCCAGCAGCGTAGGTATTTGGCCGGAGACCCAGTACTTC.

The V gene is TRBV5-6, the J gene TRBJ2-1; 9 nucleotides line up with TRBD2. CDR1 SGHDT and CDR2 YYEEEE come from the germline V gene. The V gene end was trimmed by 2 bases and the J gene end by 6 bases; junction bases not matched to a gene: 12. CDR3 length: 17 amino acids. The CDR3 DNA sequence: TGTGCCAGCAGCTTAAGGTCTAGCGGGATGTCCGTCAATGAGCAGTTCTTC. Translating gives CASSLRSSGMSVNEQFF.

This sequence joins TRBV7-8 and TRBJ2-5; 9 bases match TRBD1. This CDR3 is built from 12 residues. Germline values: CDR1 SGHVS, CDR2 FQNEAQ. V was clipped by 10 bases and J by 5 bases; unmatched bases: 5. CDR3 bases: TGTGCCACCCCCGGACAGGGGGAGACCCAGTACTTC. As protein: CATPGQGETQYF.

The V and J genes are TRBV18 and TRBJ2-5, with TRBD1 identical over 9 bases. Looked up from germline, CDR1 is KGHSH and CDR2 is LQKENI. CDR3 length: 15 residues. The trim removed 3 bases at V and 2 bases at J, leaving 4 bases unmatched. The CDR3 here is CASSPAGTGQETQYF. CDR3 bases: TGTGCCAGCTCACCCGCCGGGACAGGGCAAGAGACCCAGTACTTC.

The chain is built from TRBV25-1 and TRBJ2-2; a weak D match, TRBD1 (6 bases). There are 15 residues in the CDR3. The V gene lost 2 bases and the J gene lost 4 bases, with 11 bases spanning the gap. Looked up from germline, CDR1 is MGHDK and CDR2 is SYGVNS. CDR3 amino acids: CASSEPTGRTGELFF. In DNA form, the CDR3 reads TGTGCCAGCAGTGAACCGACAGGTCGCACCGGGGAGCTGTTTTTT.